This TCR beta chain originates from a study of OX40 agonist ivuxolimab in advanced cancers. For the study at large: Recorded diagnoses for dose-escalation patients were hepatocellular carcinoma, melanoma, renal cell or head and neck cancer.

Assay: immunoSEQ multiplex PCR; the TCRdb copy retains only in-frame clones and omits some. In the table there are under 70,000 clones, roughly nine tenths of which are singletons. This sample comprised CD4+ or CD8+ T cells sorted from blood, obtained in a trial of the OX40 agonist ivuxolimab. The receptor's source is an adult with an advanced solid tumor such as melanoma, head and neck, liver or kidney cancer.

The CDR3, as DNA: TGTGCCAGCAGTCTCACAGGGGCGGTGAAAGCTGAAGCTTTCTTT. This codes for CASSLTGAVKAEAFF. The chain combines TRBV7-9 with TRBJ1-1, with 7 bases matching TRBD1. In germline, CDR1 is SEHNR, CDR2 FQNEAQ (reference sequence). With 6 bases clipped from V and 6 bases from J, the junction kept 13 bases outside the gene matches. The CDR3 spans 15 residues.